The source of this TCR beta chain is a study of blood T cell repertoires in COVID-19. For the study at large: The analysed material was cDNA or gDNA that came from T cells, B-cell-depleted T cells, or PBMCs.

Original handling: Amplification with reference gene primers provided the estimates of nucleated cell counts. Clones were read by immunoSEQ multiplex PCR, and TCRdb kept only the in-frame ones, dropping some. V, J and clone size reflect that table, while D and trimming were determined from the DNA. The profile covers 50,000 to 60,000 clones, with more than 75% appearing a single time and about 7.4% taken by the ten largest. This CDR3 is 16 amino acids long. Germline-derived CDR1 and CDR2 are MNHEY and SMNVEV (reference sequence). With 4 bases clipped from V and 0 bases from J, the junction kept 6 bases outside the gene matches.

V is TRBV27 and J is TRBJ1-5; 7 bases fit TRBD1. The sample consisted of peripheral blood. This TCR derives from a human donor with active COVID-19. The donor label of this sample is uncertain. The CDR3: CASSSVTGISNQPQHF. Here the CDR3 DNA reads TGTGCCAGCAGTTCCGTGACAGGGATTAGCAATCAGCCCCAGCATTTT.